The 26 T cell receptor beta chains presented below share a single source sample, sequenced in a study of shared clonotypes between healthy human individuals. Using immunoSEQ multiplex PCR, the repertoire was profiled, and TCRdb retains in-frame clones only, with some absent. Of fewer than 3 million clones listed, 85% to 95% were seen once; the top ten hold roughly 0.34%. Input material: naive CD4+ T cells from PBMCs. Subset specified: CD45RA+ positively selected. The origin of the receptors is a man younger than 35 in good health. Some clones in this sample may be carry-over from other donors' samples.

J is TRBJ2-2 and V is TRBV27; weak D call: TRBD2 (5 bases). Trimming pared 5 bases from V and 4 bases from J, leaving 11 bases between. Germline V gene sequence: CDR1 MNHEY, CDR2 SMNVEV (reference sequence). This CDR3 contains 14 residues. The CDR3 spells CASSILVGTGELFF. The CDR3 coding sequence is TGTGCCAGCAGTATACTAGTAGGCACCGGGGAGCTGTTTTTT.

This chain connects TRBV28 to TRBJ2-1, with TRBD2 identical over 7 bases. Losses at the gene ends were 1 base for V and 8 bases for J; bases not matched to a gene: 8. This CDR3 has 15 amino acids. CDR1 and CDR2 from the germline V gene are MDHEN and SYDVKM. The CDR3 is CASSLFLAVAHEQFF. The DNA of the CDR3 is TGTGCCAGCAGTTTATTTCTAGCGGTTGCCCATGAGCAGTTCTTC.

The chain has TRBV14 and TRBJ2-1, with TRBD2 matching over 10 bases. The CDR3 totals 16 residues. Germline V gene sequence: CDR1 SGHDN, CDR2 FVKESK. V shed 3 bases, J shed 4 bases, and the junction held 6 bases outside the gene matches. CDR3 amino acids: CASSHISSGSYNEQFF. Written as DNA, the CDR3 is TGTGCCAGCAGCCACATCTCTAGCGGGAGTTACAATGAGCAGTTCTTC. Combining the CDR3 with reference TRBV14 and TRBJ2-1 gives the whole variable domain EAGVTQFPSHSVIEKGQTVTLRCDPISGHDNLYWYRRVMGKEIKFLLHFVKESKQDESGMPNNRFLAERTGGTYSTLKVQPAELEDSGVYFCASSHISSGSYNEQFFGPGTRLTVL.

This clone was found once. The identical CDR3 is also encoded by other nucleotide sequences in the sample. The rearrangement links TRBV28 to TRBJ1-1, with 7 bases matching TRBD1. The J segment lost 2 bases and the V segment lost 4 bases, leaving 4 bases of the junction unmatched. The CDR3 has 14 residues. The germline CDR1 and CDR2 sequences are MDHEN and SYDVKM. CDR3 in amino acids: CASSSGTVNTEAFF. The DNA of the CDR3 is TGTGCCAGCAGTTCCGGGACAGTAAACACTGAAGCTTTCTTT.

The chain combines TRBV6-5 with TRBJ1-6; 8 bases align to TRBD1. Germline V CDR1 and CDR2: MNHEY, SVGAGI. V dropped 5 bases and J dropped 14; count of bases not matched to a gene: 11. This CDR3 contains 14 residues. Written as DNA, the CDR3 is TGTGCCAGCAGTGCTGGACAGGGAATAAACACCCTCCACTTT. Translation gives CASSAGQGINTLHF.

The rearrangement joins TRBV6-1 to TRBJ2-7, with a tentative D call TRBD1 (5 bases). Trimming removed 0 bases from V and 4 bases from J, with 13 bases in between. The CDR3 has 15 amino acids. Germline lookup yields CDR1 MNHNS and CDR2 SASEGT. The CDR3 DNA is TGTGCCAGCAGTGAAGCGCGCAGGGCGCTATACGAGCAGTACTTC. This sequence encodes CASSEARRALYEQYF.

The J gene is TRBJ2-7, the V gene TRBV19; TRBD1 might be the D (5 bases). This CDR3 spans 14 amino acids. V was pared by 3 bases and J by 3 bases, with 12 bases between. Germline V CDR1 and CDR2: LNHDA, SQIVND (reference sequence). Here the CDR3 DNA reads TGTGCCAGTAGTATGATGGGGCAGGGCTACGAGCAGTACTTC. Translated, it gives CASSMMGQGYEQYF.

The gene calls are TRBV2 and TRBJ1-1, with D hard to call. The ends were cut back, 6 bases at V and 2 bases at J, with 10 bases in the middle. CDR1 is SNHLY, CDR2 FYNNEI, per germline. CDR3 length equals 13 residues. CDR3: CASRIDGNTEAFF. CDR3 in DNA: TGTGCCAGCAGGATTGACGGTAACACTGAAGCTTTCTTT.

The V gene is TRBV28, the J gene TRBJ1-2, with D unclear. Germline assignment: CDR1 MDHEN and CDR2 SYDVKM. This CDR3 is 15 amino acids long. V was cut by 6 bases and J by 9 bases, with 23 bases left in between. The CDR3 reads CASRPAGSPPRSYTF. As DNA, the CDR3 is TGTGCCAGCAGACCGGCGGGATCGCCGCCTAGGAGCTACACCTTC.

The chain has TRBV5-4 and TRBJ2-3; maybe TRBD1 (6 bases). The CDR3 runs to 16 residues. Trimming removed 4 bases at V and 4 bases at J, with 19 bases between. The germline V gene has CDR1 SGHNT and CDR2 YYREEE (reference sequence). The CDR3 bases are TGTGCCAGCAGCGCCGAAACAGGGAGAGGGGCAGATACGCAGTATTTT. Its translation: CASSAETGRGADTQYF.

The chain uses TRBV28 and TRBJ1-3; unclear D gene. V lost 2 bases and J lost 0, with 8 bases in between. The V gene's germline CDR1 is MDHEN and CDR2 SYDVKM. The CDR3 loop spans 15 amino acids. The DNA for the CDR3 is TGTGCCAGCAGTTTAACCCGGTACTCTGGAAACACCATATATTTT. Its protein product is CASSLTRYSGNTIYF.

The chain employs TRBV2 and TRBJ2-1; D remains ambiguous. Germline assignment: CDR1 SNHLY and CDR2 FYNNEI. The V end was cut by 2 bases, the J end by 8 bases, with 4 bases between. This CDR3 has 11 amino acids. CDR3 sequence (DNA): TGTGCCAGCAGTGAAAGGGATGAGCAGTTCTTC. It yields the protein CASSERDEQFF.

This chain joins TRBV5-1 and TRBJ2-1; perhaps TRBD2 as D (7 bases). CDR3 length: 15 residues. Germline V lookup: CDR1 SGHRS, CDR2 YFSETQ. V shed 0 bases and J shed 7 bases, with 14 bases lying between them. The CDR3 DNA is TGCGCCAGCAGCTTGGCGGCGGGGGCGGGGAATGAGCAGTTCTTC. It yields the protein CASSLAAGAGNEQFF.

The V call is TRBV18, the J call TRBJ1-2; 8 bases line up with TRBD1. This CDR3 is 16 amino acids long. The trim removed 3 bases at V and 3 bases at J, leaving 9 bases unmatched. Per the germline V gene, CDR1 is KGHSH and CDR2 is LQKENI. For the CDR3, the DNA is TGTGCCAGCTCACCTCTACAGGGGGGTTTAGACTATGGCTACACCTTC. Protein sequence: CASSPLQGGLDYGYTF.

The chain joins TRBV9 to TRBJ2-3; 7 bases match TRBD2. Looked up from germline, CDR1 is SGDLS and CDR2 is YYNGEE. The CDR3 is made up of 15 amino acids. J gave up 2 bases and V 7 bases, and 10 bases lay outside the gene matches. The CDR3 DNA reads as TGTGCCAGCGGACGGGGACTACAATACACAGATACGCAGTATTTT. Amino acids: CASGRGLQYTDTQYF.

This chain connects TRBV2 to TRBJ1-5; perhaps TRBD1 as D (5 bases). V gave up 2 bases and J gave up 5 bases, with 10 bases separating them. The CDR3 is made up of 14 amino acids. Per germline, CDR1 SNHLY and CDR2 FYNNEI. The CDR3 DNA follows: TGTGCCAGCAGTGAACAGGGTGGGGATCAGCCCCAGCATTTT. This gives the protein CASSEQGGDQPQHF. The entire variable domain, with the rest obtained from reference TRBV2 and TRBJ1-5, is as follows: EPEVTQTPSHQVTQMGQEVILRCVPISNHLYFYWYRQILGQKVEFLVSFYNNEISEKSEIFDDQFSVERPDGSNFTLKIRSTKLEDSAMYFCASSEQGGDQPQHFGDGTRLSIL.

The gene calls are TRBV6-5 and TRBJ2-5, with 8 bases identical to TRBD2. Germline-derived CDR1 and CDR2 are MNHEY and SVGAGI. CDR3 size: 16 residues. J was trimmed by 5 bases and V by 0 bases; bases with no gene match: 8. In nucleotides, the CDR3 is TGTGCCAGCAGTTACTCCGGGAGGGCCCCCTTGGAGACCCAGTACTTC. It is translated as CASSYSGRAPLETQYF.

The chain combines TRBV5-4 with TRBJ2-7; no clear D. Germline V gives CDR1 SGHNT, CDR2 YYREEE (reference sequence). The CDR3 consists of 14 residues. V lost 0 bases to trimming and J lost 1 base, with 8 bases between them. CDR3 protein: CASSLGRPSYEQYF. The CDR3 region has the DNA TGTGCCAGCAGCTTGGGACGGCCTTCCTACGAGCAGTACTTC.

The genes are TRBV7-6 and TRBJ1-1; tentatively, D is TRBD1 (6 bases). Germline loops: CDR1 SGHVS, CDR2 FNYEAQ. This CDR3 comprises 14 residues. V was pared by 6 bases and J by 4 bases, with 15 bases between. The CDR3 sequence: CASSHAGAGTEAFF. CDR3 DNA: TGTGCCAGCAGTCACGCAGGGGCGGGCACTGAAGCTTTCTTT. The complete variable domain, with remaining parts taken from reference TRBV7-6 and TRBJ1-1, reads GAGVSQSPRYKVTKRGQDVALRCDPISGHVSLYWYRQALGQGPEFLTYFNYEAQQDKSGLPNDRFSAERPEGSISTLTIQRTEQRDSAMYRCASSHAGAGTEAFFGQGTRLTVV.

The chain links TRBV7-9 to TRBJ1-2; D uncertain. The CDR3 has 12 residues. Trimming removed 1 base from V and 6 bases from J, with 6 bases in between. Germline CDR1 SEHNR, CDR2 FQNEAQ (reference sequence). CDR3 sequence: CASSLGPDGYTF. DNA of the CDR3: TGTGCCAGCAGCTTAGGTCCAGATGGCTACACCTTC.

About this clone itself: Other DNA sequences in the same sample also yield this CDR3. The rearrangement links TRBV18 to TRBJ2-1; weak D call: TRBD2 (6 bases). The CDR3 consists of 15 residues. CDR1 is KGHSH and CDR2 is LQKENI in the germline V gene. Trimming shortened V by 3 bases and J by 5 bases, and 14 bases separated the two germline ends. CDR3 coding DNA: TGTGCCAGCTCACCGGGTACAGGAGGGAACAATGAGCAGTTCTTC. Translated, it gives CASSPGTGGNNEQFF.

For this clone: The same CDR3 arises from other DNA sequences in this sample as well. This chain links TRBV6-5 with TRBJ1-2; no firm D call. Germline CDR1 and CDR2: MNHEY and SVGAGI. CDR3 length: 11 amino acids. The V end was cut by 4 bases, the J end by 8 bases, with 8 bases between. The CDR3 region is CASSSGYGYTF. Here the CDR3 DNA reads TGTGCCAGCAGTTCAGGATACGGCTACACCTTC.

J is TRBJ2-2 and V is TRBV6-5, with D perhaps TRBD1 or TRBD2 (5 bases each). V lost 0 bases to trimming and J lost 5 bases, with 13 bases between them. Per germline, CDR1 MNHEY and CDR2 SVGAGI. The CDR3 has 16 amino acids. This chain's CDR3 is CASSYSAGRETGELFF. The CDR3 bases are TGTGCCAGCAGTTACTCGGCAGGGAGAGAGACCGGGGAGCTGTTTTTT.

The chain couples TRBV7-9 to TRBJ2-5; 8 positions match TRBD2. Germline CDR1 is SEHNR and CDR2 is FQNEAQ (reference sequence). The CDR3 extends over 15 amino acids. V gave up 1 base and J gave up 5 bases; unmatched junction bases: 6. In DNA, the CDR3 is TGTGCCAGCAGCTTAGGTGGGACTAGTTTTGAGACCCAGTACTTC. This codes for CASSLGGTSFETQYF.

The J gene is TRBJ2-3, the V gene TRBV5-4; D tentatively reads TRBD1 or TRBD2 (5 bases each). This CDR3 is 18 amino acids long. The germline V gene has CDR1 SGHNT and CDR2 YYREEE (reference sequence). Trimming took off 0 bases at V and 2 bases at J, with 19 bases between the two ends. As DNA, the CDR3 is TGTGCCAGCAGCTTGGCGCTGACGAGGGACGGCTACACAGATACGCAGTATTTT. Its protein is CASSLALTRDGYTDTQYF.

As regards this clone: A much larger clone is a single base away; this may be a read error. This sample also contains other DNA sequences that code for the same CDR3. The rearrangement joins TRBV18 to TRBJ1-1, with D perhaps TRBD1 (5 bases). CDR1 is KGHSH, CDR2 LQKENI, per germline. The CDR3 is made up of 13 amino acids. The V and J ends lost 4 bases and 1 base respectively, with 7 bases between them. The CDR3 sequence is CASSLDRNTEAFF. CDR3 nucleotide sequence: TGTGCCAGCTCACTAGACAGGAACACTGAAGCTTTCTTT.